These 7 T cell receptor beta chains share one sample of origin, sequenced in a study of blood T cell repertoires in COVID-19. Clones were sequenced by immunoSEQ multiplex PCR, and TCRdb holds only the in-frame ones, with some missing. There are 200,000 to 250,000 clones in the sample; 86% occur only once, and 2.2% lies in the top ten. The specimen was peripheral blood. These TCRs come from a young man who had recovered from COVID-19.

This clone has more than one count but fewer than ten. The J gene is TRBJ2-2, the V gene TRBV7-9; perhaps TRBD1 as D (5 bases). Trimming pared 6 bases from V and 0 bases from J, leaving 14 bases between. Per the germline V gene, CDR1 is SEHNR and CDR2 is FQNEAQ (reference sequence). There are 16 residues in the CDR3. The DNA for the CDR3 is TGTGCCAGCAGGGGTCTGGGGCTAGCGAACACCGGGGAGCTGTTTTTT. As protein: CASRGLGLANTGELFF.

This chain uses TRBV19 with TRBJ2-1, with a tentative D call TRBD2 (7 bases). The V end lost 7 bases, the J end lost 9 bases, and 22 bases lay between the germline ends. The CDR3 is 15 residues long. CDR1 is LNHDA, CDR2 SQIVND, per germline (reference sequence). The CDR3 loop reads CASIGGVSSMGEQFF. In DNA form, the CDR3 reads TGTGCCAGTATAGGGGGGGTCTCATCAATGGGTGAGCAGTTCTTC.

This chain connects TRBV2 to TRBJ2-5; unclear D gene. V was cut by 3 bases and J by 5 bases, with 13 bases left in between. The CDR3 covers 14 residues. Germline values: CDR1 SNHLY, CDR2 FYNNEI. The CDR3 sequence is CASSDGSTGETQYF. The DNA for the CDR3 is TGTGCCAGCAGTGACGGTTCTACGGGTGAGACCCAGTACTTC.

This chain uses TRBV9 with TRBJ1-6; D possibly corresponds to TRBD1 (5 bases). V lost 5 bases, J lost 4 bases, and 16 bases lay in between. Germline V CDR1 and CDR2: SGDLS, YYNGEE. This CDR3 spans 16 amino acids. The CDR3 is CASSGGIRGYNSPLHF. CDR3 nucleotide sequence: TGTGCCAGCAGTGGGGGGATTCGGGGTTATAATTCACCCCTCCACTTT.

V and J are TRBV11-1 and TRBJ2-3; the D gene is possibly TRBD2 (6 bases). This CDR3 has 15 amino acids. Germline V CDR1 and CDR2: SGHAT, FQDESV (reference sequence). V was cut by 6 bases and J by 0 bases, with 13 bases left in between. The CDR3 bases are TGTGCCAGCAGTTCGGGACTGGCTAGCACAGATACGCAGTATTTT. This translates into CASSSGLASTDTQYF.

Only one count was recorded for this clone. V gene TRBV13 combines with J gene TRBJ1-1, with a weak D call TRBD1 (5 bases). The CDR3 extends over 12 amino acids. Germline CDR1 PRHDT, CDR2 FYEKMQ (reference sequence). V shed 5 bases and J shed 5 bases, with 9 bases lying between them. CDR3 nucleotides: TGTGCCAGCAGCCCGGGGGGGACTGAAGCTTTCTTT. As protein: CASSPGGTEAFF.

This clone has just a few counts. The V gene is TRBV4-3, the J gene TRBJ2-1, with 8 positions matching TRBD2. V lost 4 bases and J lost 5; bases outside the gene matches: 7. The CDR3 consists of 15 residues. Germline-derived CDR1 and CDR2 are LGHNA and YSLEER. The DNA for the CDR3 is TGCGCCAGCAGCCCCGGGGGGGGGCCTAACAATGAGCAGTTCTTC. Its protein is CASSPGGGPNNEQFF.